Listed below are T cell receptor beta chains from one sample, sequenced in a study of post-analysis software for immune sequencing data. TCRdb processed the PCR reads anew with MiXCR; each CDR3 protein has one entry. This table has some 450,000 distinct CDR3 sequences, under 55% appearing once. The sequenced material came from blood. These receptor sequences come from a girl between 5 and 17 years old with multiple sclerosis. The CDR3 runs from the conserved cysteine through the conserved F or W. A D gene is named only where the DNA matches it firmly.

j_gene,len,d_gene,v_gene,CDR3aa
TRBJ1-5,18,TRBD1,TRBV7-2,CASSPRGQGIHSNQPQHF
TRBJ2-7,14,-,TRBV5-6,CASSLGARPGEQYF
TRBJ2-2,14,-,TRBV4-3,CASSPFSAGGKLFF
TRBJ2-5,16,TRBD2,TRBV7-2,CASSLAGLAGLNGQYF
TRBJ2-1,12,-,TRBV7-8,CAGSPGPNEQFF
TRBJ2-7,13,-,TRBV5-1,CASSLSSSSEQYF
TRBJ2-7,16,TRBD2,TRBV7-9,CASSPIGLAGAYEQYF
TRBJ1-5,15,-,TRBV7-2,CASSLWGTDNQPQHF
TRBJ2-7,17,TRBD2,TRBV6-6,CASSSLREGWSYNEQYF
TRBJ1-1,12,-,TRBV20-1,CSARYRDTEAFF
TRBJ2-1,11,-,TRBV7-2,CASSLGKEQFF
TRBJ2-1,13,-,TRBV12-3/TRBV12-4,CASLKRAPGRQFF
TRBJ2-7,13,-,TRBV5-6,CASTFGRNYEQYF
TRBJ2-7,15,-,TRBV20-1,CSARDAGTPSYEQYF
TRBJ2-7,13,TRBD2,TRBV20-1,CSVTSGSFYEQYF
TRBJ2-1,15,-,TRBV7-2,CASSLRPASYNEQFF
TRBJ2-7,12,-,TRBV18,CANSPGIYEQYF
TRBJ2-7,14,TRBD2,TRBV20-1,CSARLAGAPYEQYF
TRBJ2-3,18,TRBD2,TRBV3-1,CASSPWTSGASSTDTQYF
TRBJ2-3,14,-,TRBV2,CASIGLEGTDTQYF